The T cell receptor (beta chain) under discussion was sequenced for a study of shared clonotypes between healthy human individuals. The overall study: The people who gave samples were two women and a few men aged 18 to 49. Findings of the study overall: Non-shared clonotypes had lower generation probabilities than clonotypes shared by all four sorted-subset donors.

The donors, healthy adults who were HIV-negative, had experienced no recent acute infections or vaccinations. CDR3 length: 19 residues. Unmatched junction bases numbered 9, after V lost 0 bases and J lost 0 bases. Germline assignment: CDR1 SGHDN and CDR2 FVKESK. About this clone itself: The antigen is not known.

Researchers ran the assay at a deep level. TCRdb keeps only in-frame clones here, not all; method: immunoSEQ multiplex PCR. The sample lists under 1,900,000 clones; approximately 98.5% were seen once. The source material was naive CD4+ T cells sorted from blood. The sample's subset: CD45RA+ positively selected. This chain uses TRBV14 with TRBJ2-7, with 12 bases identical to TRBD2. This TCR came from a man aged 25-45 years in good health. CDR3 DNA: TGTGCCAGCAGCCAAGATACGGGACTAGCGGGCCTAGGCTCCTACGAGCAGTACTTC. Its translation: CASSQDTGLAGLGSYEQYF. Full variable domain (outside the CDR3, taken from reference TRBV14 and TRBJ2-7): EAGVTQFPSHSVIEKGQTVTLRCDPISGHDNLYWYRRVMGKEIKFLLHFVKESKQDESGMPNNRFLAERTGGTYSTLKVQPAELEDSGVYFCASSQDTGLAGLGSYEQYFGPGTRLTVT.